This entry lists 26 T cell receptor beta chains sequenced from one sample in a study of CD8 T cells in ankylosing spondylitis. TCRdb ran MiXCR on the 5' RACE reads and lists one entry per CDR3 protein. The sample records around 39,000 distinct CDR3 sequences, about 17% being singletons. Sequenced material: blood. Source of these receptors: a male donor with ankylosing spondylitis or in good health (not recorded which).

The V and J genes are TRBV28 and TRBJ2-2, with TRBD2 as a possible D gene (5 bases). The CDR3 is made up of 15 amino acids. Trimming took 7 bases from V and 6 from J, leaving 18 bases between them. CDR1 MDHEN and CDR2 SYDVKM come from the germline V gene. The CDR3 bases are TGTGCCAGCACCATGGAGGCCCTCCGCGCCGGGGAGCTGTTTTTT. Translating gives CASTMEALRAGELFF.

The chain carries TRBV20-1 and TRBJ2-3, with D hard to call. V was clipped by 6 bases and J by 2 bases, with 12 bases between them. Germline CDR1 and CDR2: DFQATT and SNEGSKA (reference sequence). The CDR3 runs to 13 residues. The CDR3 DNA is TGCAGTGCCCCCCGACCGGCCACAGATACGCAGTATTTT. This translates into CSAPRPATDTQYF.

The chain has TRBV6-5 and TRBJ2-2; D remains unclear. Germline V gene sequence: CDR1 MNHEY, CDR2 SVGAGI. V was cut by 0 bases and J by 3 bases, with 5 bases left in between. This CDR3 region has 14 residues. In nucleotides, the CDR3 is TGTGCCAGCAGTTACTCCGACTACACCGGGGAGCTGTTTTTT. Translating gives CASSYSDYTGELFF.

The chain's CDR3 is CASSPYRVDTDTQYF. CDR3 nucleotide sequence: TGCGCCAGCAGCCCGTACCGGGTCGACACAGATACGCAGTATTTT. The chain combines TRBV5-1 with TRBJ2-3; no reliable D call. The length of the CDR3 is 15 residues. CDR1 is SGHRS and CDR2 is YFSETQ in the germline V gene. The V gene lost 4 bases and the J gene lost 2 bases, with 14 bases spanning the gap.

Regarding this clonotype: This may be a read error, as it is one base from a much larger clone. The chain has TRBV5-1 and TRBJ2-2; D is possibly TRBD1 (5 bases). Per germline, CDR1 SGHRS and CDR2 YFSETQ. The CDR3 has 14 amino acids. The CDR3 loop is CASGFDSNTGELFF. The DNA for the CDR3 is TGCGCCAGCGGCTTTGACAGTAACACCGGGGAGCTGTTTTTT.

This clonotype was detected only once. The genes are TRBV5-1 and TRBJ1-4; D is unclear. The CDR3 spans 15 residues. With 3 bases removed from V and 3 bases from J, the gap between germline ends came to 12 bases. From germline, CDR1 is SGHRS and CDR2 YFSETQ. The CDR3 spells CASSSQRTANEKLFF. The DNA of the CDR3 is TGCGCCAGCAGCTCGCAACGGACGGCTAATGAAAAACTGTTTTTT.

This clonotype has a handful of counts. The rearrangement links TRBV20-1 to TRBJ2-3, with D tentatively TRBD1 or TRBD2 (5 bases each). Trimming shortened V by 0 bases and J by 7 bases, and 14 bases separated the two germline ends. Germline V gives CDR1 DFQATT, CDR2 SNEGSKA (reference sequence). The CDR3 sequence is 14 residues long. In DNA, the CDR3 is TGCAGTGCTAGAGATGGGAGTTGGGGGAATACGCAGTATTTT. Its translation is CSARDGSWGNTQYF.

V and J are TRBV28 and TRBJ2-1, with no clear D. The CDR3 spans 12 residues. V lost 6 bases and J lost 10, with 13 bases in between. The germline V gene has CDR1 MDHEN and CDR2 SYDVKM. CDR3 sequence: CASRTPAKEQFF. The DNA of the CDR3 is TGTGCCAGCAGAACCCCAGCGAAGGAGCAGTTCTTC.

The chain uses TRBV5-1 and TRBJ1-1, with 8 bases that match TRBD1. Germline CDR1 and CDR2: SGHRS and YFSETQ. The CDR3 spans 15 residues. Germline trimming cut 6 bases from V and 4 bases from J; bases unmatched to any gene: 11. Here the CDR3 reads CASTQQTGVGTEAFF. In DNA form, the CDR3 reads TGCGCCAGCACGCAACAGACAGGGGTGGGCACTGAAGCTTTCTTT.

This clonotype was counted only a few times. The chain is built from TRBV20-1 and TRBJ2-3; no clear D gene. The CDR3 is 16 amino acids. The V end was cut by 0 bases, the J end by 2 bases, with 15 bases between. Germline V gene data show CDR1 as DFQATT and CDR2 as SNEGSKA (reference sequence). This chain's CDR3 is CSARDFLAAYTDTQYF. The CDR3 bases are TGCAGTGCTAGAGATTTTCTGGCGGCTTACACAGATACGCAGTATTTT.

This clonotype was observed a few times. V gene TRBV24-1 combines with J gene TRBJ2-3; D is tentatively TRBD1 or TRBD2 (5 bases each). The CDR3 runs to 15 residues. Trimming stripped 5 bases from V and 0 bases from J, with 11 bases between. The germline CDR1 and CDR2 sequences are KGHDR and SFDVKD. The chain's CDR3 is CATSAGTRSTDTQYF. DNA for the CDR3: TGTGCCACCAGTGCCGGGACCCGAAGCACAGATACGCAGTATTTT.

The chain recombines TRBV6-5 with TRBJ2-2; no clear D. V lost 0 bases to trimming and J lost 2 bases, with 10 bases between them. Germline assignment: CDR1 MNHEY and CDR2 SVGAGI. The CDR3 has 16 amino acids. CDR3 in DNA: TGTGCCAGCAGTTACTCGATCATGTCTAACACCGGGGAGCTGTTTTTT. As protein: CASSYSIMSNTGELFF.

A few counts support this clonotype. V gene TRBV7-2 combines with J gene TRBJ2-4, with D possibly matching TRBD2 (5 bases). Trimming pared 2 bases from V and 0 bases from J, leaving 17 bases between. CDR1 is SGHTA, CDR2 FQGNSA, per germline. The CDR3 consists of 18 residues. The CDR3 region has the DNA TGTGCCAGCAGCTTATATCAGAGTAGCGCGGGAGCCAAAAACATTCAGTACTTC. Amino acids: CASSLYQSSAGAKNIQYF.

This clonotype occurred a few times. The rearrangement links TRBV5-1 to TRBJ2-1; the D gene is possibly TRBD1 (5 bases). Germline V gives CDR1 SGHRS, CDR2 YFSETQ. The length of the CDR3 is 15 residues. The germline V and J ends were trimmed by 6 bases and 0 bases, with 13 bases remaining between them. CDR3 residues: CASTLMDTSYNEQFF. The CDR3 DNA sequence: TGCGCCAGCACCCTCATGGACACCTCCTACAATGAGCAGTTCTTC.

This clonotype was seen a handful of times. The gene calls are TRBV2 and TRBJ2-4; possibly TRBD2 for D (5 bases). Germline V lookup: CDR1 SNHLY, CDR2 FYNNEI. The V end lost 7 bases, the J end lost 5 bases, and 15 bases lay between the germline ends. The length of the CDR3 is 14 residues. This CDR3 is CASKRENFENIQYF. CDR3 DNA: TGTGCCAGCAAAAGGGAGAACTTCGAAAACATTCAGTACTTC.

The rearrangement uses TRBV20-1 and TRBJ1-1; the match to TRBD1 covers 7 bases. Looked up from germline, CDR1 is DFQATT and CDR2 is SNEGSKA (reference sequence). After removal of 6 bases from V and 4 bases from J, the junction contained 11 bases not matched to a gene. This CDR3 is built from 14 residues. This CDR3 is CSAGDTGDGTEAFF. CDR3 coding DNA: TGCAGTGCGGGAGACACAGGGGACGGCACTGAAGCTTTCTTT.

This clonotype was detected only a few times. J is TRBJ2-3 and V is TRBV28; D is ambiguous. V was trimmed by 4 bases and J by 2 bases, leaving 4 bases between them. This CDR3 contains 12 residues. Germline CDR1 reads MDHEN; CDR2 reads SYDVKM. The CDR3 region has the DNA TGTGCCAGCAGTTCCACCACAGATACGCAGTATTTT. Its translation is CASSSTTDTQYF. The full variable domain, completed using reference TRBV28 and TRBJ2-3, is DVKVTQSSRYLVKRTGEKVFLECVQDMDHENMFWYRQDPGLGLRLIYFSYDVKMKEKGDIPEGYSVSREKKERFSLILESASTNQTSMYLCASSSTTDTQYFGPGTRLTVL.

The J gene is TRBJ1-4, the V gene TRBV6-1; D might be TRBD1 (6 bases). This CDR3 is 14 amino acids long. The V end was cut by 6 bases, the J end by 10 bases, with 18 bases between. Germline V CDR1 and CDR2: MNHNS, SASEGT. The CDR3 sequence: CASRELQGVGKLFF. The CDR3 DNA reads TGTGCCAGCAGAGAGTTACAGGGAGTCGGAAAACTGTTTTTT.

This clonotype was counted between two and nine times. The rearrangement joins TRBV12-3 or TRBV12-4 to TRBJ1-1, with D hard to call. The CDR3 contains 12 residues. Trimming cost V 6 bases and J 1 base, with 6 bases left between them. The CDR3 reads CASSRTNTEAFF. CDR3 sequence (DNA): TGTGCCAGCAGCAGGACGAACACTGAAGCTTTCTTT.

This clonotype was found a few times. As DNA, the CDR3 is TGCAGCGTTGCCCAGGGATCCTACGAGCAGTACTTC. Its protein product is CSVAQGSYEQYF. The chain is built from TRBV29-1 and TRBJ2-7, with D tentatively TRBD1 (5 bases). In germline, CDR1 is SQVTM, CDR2 ANQGSEA. CDR3 length: 12 amino acids. Trimming pared 4 bases from V and 1 base from J, leaving 8 bases between.

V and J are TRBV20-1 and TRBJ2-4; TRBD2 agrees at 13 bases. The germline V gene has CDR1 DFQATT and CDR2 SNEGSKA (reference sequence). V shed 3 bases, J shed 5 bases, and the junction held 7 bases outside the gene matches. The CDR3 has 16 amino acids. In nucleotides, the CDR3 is TGCAGTGCTAGCCGGACTAGCGGGAGTTATGAAAACATTCAGTACTTC. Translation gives CSASRTSGSYENIQYF.

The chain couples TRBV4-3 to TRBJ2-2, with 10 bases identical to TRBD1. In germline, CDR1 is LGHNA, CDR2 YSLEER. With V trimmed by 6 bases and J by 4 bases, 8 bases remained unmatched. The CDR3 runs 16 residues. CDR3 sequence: CASSPDRGLLTGELFF. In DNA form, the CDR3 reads TGCGCCAGCAGTCCGGACAGGGGGTTACTCACCGGGGAGCTGTTTTTT.

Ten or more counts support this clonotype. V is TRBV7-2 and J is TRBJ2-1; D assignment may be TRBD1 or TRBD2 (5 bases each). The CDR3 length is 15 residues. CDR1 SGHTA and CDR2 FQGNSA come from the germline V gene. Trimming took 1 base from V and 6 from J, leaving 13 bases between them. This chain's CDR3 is CASSLGFKRGNEQFF. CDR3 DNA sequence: TGTGCCAGCAGCTTAGGGTTTAAGAGGGGCAATGAGCAGTTCTTC.

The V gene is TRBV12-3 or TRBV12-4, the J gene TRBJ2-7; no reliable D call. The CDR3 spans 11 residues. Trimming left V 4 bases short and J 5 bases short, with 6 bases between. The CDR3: CASSYRDEQYF. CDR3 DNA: TGTGCCAGCAGTTACCGGGACGAGCAGTACTTC.

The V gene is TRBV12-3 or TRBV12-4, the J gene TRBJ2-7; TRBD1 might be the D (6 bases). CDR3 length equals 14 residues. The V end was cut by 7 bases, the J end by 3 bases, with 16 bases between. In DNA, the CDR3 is TGTGCCAGCACCCAGCAGGGGCTTCTCTACGAGCAGTACTTC. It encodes CASTQQGLLYEQYF.

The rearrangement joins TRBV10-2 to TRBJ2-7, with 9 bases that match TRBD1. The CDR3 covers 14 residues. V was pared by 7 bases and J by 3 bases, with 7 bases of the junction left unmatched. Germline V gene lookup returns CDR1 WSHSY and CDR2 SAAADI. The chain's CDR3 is CASKSGTGNYEQYV. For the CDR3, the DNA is TGCGCCAGCAAATCCGGGACAGGGAACTACGAGCAGTACGTC.